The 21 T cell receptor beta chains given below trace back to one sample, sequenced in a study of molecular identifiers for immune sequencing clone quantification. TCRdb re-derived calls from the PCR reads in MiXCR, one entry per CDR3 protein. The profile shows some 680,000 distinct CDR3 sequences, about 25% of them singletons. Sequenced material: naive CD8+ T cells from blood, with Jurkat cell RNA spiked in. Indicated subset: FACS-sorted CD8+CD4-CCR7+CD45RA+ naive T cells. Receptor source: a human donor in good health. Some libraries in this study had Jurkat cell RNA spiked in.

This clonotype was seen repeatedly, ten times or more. The CDR3 here is CASTQVDSQETQYF. In DNA form, the CDR3 reads TGTGCCAGCACGCAGGTGGACAGCCAAGAGACCCAGTACTTC. The chain employs TRBV7-8 and TRBJ2-5; possibly TRBD1 for D (6 bases). The length of the CDR3 is 14 residues. CDR1 and CDR2 (germline): SGHVS, FQNEAQ. V gave up 7 bases and J gave up 1 base, with 13 bases separating them.

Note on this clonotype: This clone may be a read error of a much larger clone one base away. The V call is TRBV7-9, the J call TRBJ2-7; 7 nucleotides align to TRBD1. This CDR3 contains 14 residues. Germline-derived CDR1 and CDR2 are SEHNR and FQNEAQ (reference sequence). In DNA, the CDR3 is TGTGCCAGCGGCTTGCCGACAGGGATGCACGAGCAGTACTTC. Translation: CASGLPTGMHEQYF.

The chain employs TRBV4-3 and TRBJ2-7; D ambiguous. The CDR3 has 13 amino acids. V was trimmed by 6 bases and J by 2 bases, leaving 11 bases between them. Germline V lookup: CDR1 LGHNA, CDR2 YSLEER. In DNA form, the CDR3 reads TGCGCCAGCAGGCCTGGTCGGGCCTACGAGCAGTACTTC. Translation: CASRPGRAYEQYF.

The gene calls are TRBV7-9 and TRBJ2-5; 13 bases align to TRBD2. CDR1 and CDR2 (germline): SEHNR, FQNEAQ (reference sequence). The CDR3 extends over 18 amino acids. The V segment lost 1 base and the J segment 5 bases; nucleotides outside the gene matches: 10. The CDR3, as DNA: TGTGCCAGCAGCTTAGGGGCCGGGACTAGCGGGATTTTGGAGACCCAGTACTTC. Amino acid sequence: CASSLGAGTSGILETQYF.

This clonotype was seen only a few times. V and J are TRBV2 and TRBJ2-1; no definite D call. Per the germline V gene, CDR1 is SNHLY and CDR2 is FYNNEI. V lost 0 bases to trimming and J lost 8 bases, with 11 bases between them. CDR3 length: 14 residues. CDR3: CASSEALRSYEQFF. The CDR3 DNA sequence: TGTGCCAGCAGTGAAGCGCTTAGGTCGTATGAGCAGTTCTTC.

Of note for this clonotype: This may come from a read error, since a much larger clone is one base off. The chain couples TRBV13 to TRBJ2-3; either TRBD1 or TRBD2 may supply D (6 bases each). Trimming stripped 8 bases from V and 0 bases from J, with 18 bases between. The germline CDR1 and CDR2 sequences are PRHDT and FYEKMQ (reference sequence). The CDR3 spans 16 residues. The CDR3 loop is CASSGTGASSTDTQYF. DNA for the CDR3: TGTGCCAGCTCGGGAACGGGGGCATCTAGCACAGATACGCAGTATTTT.

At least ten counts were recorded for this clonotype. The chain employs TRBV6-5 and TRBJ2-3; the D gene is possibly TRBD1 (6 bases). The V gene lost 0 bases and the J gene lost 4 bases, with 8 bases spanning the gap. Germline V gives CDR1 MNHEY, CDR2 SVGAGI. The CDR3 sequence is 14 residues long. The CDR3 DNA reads TGTGCCAGCAGTTACTCGACAGGCCCAGATACGCAGTATTTT. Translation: CASSYSTGPDTQYF.

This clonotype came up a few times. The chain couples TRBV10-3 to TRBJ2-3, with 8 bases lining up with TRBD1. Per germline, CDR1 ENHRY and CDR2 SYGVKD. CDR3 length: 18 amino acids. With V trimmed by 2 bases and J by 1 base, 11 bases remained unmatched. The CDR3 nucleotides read TGTGCCATCAGTGAGCCCGAAGGTTTGGGACAGGGCACAGATACGCAGTATTTT. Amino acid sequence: CAISEPEGLGQGTDTQYF.

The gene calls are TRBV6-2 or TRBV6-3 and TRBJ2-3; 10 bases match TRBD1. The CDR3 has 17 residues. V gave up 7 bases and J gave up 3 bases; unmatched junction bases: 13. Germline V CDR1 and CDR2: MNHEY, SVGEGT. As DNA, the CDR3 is TGTGCCAGCACTTTTGTAGACAGGGGGCCTCGAACAGATACGCAGTATTTT. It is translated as CASTFVDRGPRTDTQYF.

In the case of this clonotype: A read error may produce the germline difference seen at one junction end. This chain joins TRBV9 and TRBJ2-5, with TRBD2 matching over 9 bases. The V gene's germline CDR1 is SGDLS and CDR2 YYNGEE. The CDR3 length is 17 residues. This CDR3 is CASSDPSRTSDQGTQYF. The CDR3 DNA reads TGTGCCAGCAGCGATCCCTCCCGGACTAGCGATCAAGGGACCCAGTACTTC.

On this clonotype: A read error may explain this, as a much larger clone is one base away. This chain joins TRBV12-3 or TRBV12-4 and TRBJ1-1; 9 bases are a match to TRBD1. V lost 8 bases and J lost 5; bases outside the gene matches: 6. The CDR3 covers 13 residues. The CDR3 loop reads CASARTGVTEAFF. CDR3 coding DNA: TGTGCCAGCGCAAGGACAGGGGTAACTGAAGCTTTCTTT.

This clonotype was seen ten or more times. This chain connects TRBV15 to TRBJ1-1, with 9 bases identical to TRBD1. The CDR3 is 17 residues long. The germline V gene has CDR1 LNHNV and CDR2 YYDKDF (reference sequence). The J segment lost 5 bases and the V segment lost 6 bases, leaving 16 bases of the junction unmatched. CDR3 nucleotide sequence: TGTGCCACCAGGACTGGCTGGGACAGGGAAGAAGAGACTGAAGCTTTCTTT. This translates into CATRTGWDREEETEAFF.

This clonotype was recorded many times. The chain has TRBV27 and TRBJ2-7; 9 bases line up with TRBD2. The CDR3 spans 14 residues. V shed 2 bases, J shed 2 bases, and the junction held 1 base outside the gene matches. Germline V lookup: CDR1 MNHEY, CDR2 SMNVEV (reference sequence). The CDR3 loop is CASSLAGGPYEQYF. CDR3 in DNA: TGTGCCAGCAGTTTAGCGGGAGGGCCCTACGAGCAGTACTTC.

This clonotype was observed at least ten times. The CDR3 DNA follows: TGTGCCAGCAGCTTGCTAGGTAAAACGCAGTATTTT. Translated: CASSLLGKTQYF. The rearrangement joins TRBV7-9 to TRBJ2-3; the D is unclear. Germline assignment: CDR1 SEHNR and CDR2 FQNEAQ (reference sequence). The germline V and J ends were trimmed by 3 bases and 9 bases, with 10 bases remaining between them. This CDR3 spans 12 amino acids.

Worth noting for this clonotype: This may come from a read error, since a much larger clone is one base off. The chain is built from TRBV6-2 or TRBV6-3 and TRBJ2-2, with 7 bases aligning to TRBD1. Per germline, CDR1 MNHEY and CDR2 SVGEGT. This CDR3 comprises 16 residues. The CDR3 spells CVSSYPGGMNTGELFF. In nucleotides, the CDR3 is TGTGTCAGCAGTTACCCAGGGGGAATGAACACCGGGGAGCTGTTTTTT.

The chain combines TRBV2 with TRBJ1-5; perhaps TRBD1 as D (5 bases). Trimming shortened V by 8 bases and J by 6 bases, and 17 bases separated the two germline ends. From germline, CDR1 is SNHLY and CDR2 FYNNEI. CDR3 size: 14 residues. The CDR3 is CASSPSRGFQPQHF. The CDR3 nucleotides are TGTGCCAGCTCTCCCTCTCGGGGGTTTCAGCCCCAGCATTTT.

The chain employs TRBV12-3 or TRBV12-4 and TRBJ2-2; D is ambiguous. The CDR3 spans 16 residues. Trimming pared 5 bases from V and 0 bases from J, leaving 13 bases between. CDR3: CASSSSGRPNTGELFF. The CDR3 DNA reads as TGTGCCAGCAGTAGCTCGGGCAGACCGAACACCGGGGAGCTGTTTTTT.

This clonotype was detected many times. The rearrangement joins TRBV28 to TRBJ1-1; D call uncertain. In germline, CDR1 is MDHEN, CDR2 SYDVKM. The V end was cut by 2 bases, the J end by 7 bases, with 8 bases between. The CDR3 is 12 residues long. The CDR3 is CASSLKTLEAFF. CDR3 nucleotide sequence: TGTGCCAGCAGTTTAAAGACACTTGAAGCTTTCTTT. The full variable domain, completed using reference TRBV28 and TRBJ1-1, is DVKVTQSSRYLVKRTGEKVFLECVQDMDHENMFWYRQDPGLGLRLIYFSYDVKMKEKGDIPEGYSVSREKKERFSLILESASTNQTSMYLCASSLKTLEAFFGQGTRLTVV.

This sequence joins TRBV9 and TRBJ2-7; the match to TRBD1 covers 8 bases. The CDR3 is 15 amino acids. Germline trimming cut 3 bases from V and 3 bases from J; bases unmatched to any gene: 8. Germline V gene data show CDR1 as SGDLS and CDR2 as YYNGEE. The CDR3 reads CASSGGGTGYYEQYF. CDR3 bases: TGTGCCAGCAGCGGTGGGGGGACAGGATACTACGAGCAGTACTTC.

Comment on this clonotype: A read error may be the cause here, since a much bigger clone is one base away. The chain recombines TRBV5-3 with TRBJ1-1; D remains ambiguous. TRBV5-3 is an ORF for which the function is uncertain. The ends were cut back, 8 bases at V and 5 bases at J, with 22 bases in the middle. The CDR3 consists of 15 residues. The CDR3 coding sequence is TGTGCCAGCAGCCGAAACCCCGGACGGTTGACTGAAGCTTTCTTT. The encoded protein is CASSRNPGRLTEAFF.

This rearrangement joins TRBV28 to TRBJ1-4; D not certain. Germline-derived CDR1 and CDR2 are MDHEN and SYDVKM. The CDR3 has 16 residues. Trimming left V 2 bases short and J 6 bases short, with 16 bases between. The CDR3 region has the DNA TGTGCCAGCAGTTTACGCCAGGATAGGGCTGATGAAAAACTGTTTTTT. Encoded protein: CASSLRQDRADEKLFF.